Described below is a single T cell receptor beta chain sequence and its context. Its antigen is as yet unknown. Here immunoSEQ multiplex PCR was the method, and the copy in TCRdb shows in-frame clones only, minus some. The sample includes 4,500 to 7,000 clones, approximately 74% of them seen just once. The data belong to a study of OX40 agonist ivuxolimab in advanced cancers. Study-wide points: The authors also found low normalized T-cell clonal expansion in some nonresponders. Doses of 0.1 to 3.0 mg/kg were accompanied by clonal expansion of CD4+ and CD8+ blood T cells by week 6.

Peripheral blood came from all dose cohorts at three timepoints. Germline V lookup: CDR1 MDHEN, CDR2 SYDVKM. The CDR3 consists of 17 residues. Trimming cost V 5 bases and J 0 bases, with 17 bases left between them. This TCR derives from an adult with an advanced solid tumor such as melanoma, head and neck, liver or kidney cancer. This material consisted of CD4+ or CD8+ T cells sorted from blood, taken in a trial of the OX40 agonist ivuxolimab. The gene calls are TRBV28 and TRBJ2-1, with unresolved D. For the CDR3, the DNA is TGTGCCAGCAGTGTACTCAGAGATCTGAGCTCCTACAATGAGCAGTTCTTC. It specifies CASSVLRDLSSYNEQFF.